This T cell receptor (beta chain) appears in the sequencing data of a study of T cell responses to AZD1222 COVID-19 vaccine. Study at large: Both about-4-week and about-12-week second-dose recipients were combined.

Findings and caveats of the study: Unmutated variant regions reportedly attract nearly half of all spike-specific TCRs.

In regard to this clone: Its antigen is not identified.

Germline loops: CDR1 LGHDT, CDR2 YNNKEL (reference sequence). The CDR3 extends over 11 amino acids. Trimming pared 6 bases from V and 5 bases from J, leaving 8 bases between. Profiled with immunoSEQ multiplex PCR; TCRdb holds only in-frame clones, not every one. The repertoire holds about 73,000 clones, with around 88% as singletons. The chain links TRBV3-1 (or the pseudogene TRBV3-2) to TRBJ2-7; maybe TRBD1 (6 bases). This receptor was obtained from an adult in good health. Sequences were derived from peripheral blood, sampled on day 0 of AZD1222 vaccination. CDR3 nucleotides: TGTGCCAGCAGAAAGGGGGACGAGCAGTACTTC. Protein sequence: CASRKGDEQYF.